These T cell receptor beta chains were read from a single sample in a study of cytomegalovirus exposure and HLA in healthy donors. Sequenced by immunoSEQ multiplex PCR; TCRdb stores in-frame clones only, minus some. The data contain some 120,000 clones, 88% of them singletons. Sequencing input: PBMCs. These receptors were collected from a man aged 25 to 40 in good health and CMV-seronegative. The CDR3 runs from the conserved cysteine through the conserved F or W. Each record gives: clone size, J gene, V gene, D gene, CDR3 protein, CDR3 DNA. The D gene is left open where the match is weak. A row's size may be missing; if present it is once, few, many or a size class.

size: .; J: TRBJ1-2; V: TRBV19; D: .; CDR3: CASSIGTTSSWGYTF; DNA: TGTGCCAGTAGTATAGGGACAACCAGCTCCTGGGGCTACACCTTC
size: .; J: TRBJ1-2; V: TRBV6-5; D: .; CDR3: CAATGGGRLDGYTF; DNA: TGTGCCGCCACGGGGGGGGGTCGTTTGGATGGCTACACCTTC
size: .; J: TRBJ2-1; V: TRBV27; D: TRBD2; CDR3: CASSWLSGSNEQFF; DNA: TGTGCCAGCAGTTGGCTTAGCGGGTCGAATGAGCAGTTCTTC
size: .; J: TRBJ1-5; V: TRBV19; D: TRBD1; CDR3: CASSLWTGVTGQPQHF; DNA: TGTGCCAGTAGTCTGTGGACAGGGGTTACTGGGCAGCCCCAGCATTTT
size: .; J: TRBJ2-2; V: TRBV4-3; D: TRBD1; CDR3: CASSQDLPNPGQGNTGELFF; DNA: TGCGCCAGCAGCCAAGATCTTCCAAATCCGGGACAGGGTAACACCGGGGAGCTGTTTTTT
size: .; J: TRBJ2-2; V: TRBV5-1; D: TRBD2; CDR3: CASSFGSLAPNTGELFF; DNA: TGCGCCAGCAGCTTTGGCTCACTAGCGCCGAACACCGGGGAGCTGTTTTTT
size: .; J: TRBJ2-1; V: TRBV2; D: TRBD2; CDR3: CASSEGASGRSSYNEQFF; DNA: TGTGCCAGCAGTGAAGGGGCTAGCGGGAGATCCTCCTACAATGAGCAGTTCTTC
size: .; J: TRBJ2-3; V: TRBV7-2; D: .; CDR3: CASSLSQGLTDTQYF; DNA: TGTGCCAGCAGCTTATCTCAGGGGTTAACAGATACGCAGTATTTT
size: .; J: TRBJ1-1; V: TRBV7-9; D: .; CDR3: CASSQQGLHTEAFF; DNA: TGTGCCAGCAGCCAACAGGGTCTTCACACTGAAGCTTTCTTT
size: .; J: TRBJ2-4; V: TRBV19; D: .; CDR3: CASSMGLGDIQYF; DNA: TGTGCCAGTAGTATGGGGCTAGGAGACATTCAGTACTTC
size: .; J: TRBJ1-2; V: TRBV6-1; D: .; CDR3: CASSESTAIYGYTF; DNA: TGTGCCAGCAGTGAATCTACAGCCATCTATGGCTACACCTTC
size: once; J: TRBJ1-5; V: TRBV30; D: .; CDR3: CAFENYGHLSNQPQHF; DNA: TGTGCCTTCGAAAACTACGGACACCTAAGCAATCAGCCCCAGCATTTT
size: once; J: TRBJ1-2; V: TRBV13; D: TRBD1; CDR3: CASSLGTGPDGYTF; DNA: TGTGCCAGCAGCTTAGGGACAGGGCCCGATGGCTACACCTTC
size: once; J: TRBJ2-7; V: TRBV13; D: TRBD1; CDR3: CASSLTGQGLYEQYF; DNA: TGTGCCAGCAGCTTGACCGGACAGGGTCTATACGAGCAGTACTTC
size: .; J: TRBJ2-3; V: TRBV29-1; D: .; CDR3: CSVVAGQRTDTQYF; DNA: TGCAGCGTTGTTGCAGGGCAACGCACAGATACGCAGTATTTT
size: .; J: TRBJ1-2; V: TRBV4-1; D: TRBD1; CDR3: CASSQDSGTGGGYTF; DNA: TGCGCCAGCAGCCAAGACTCCGGGACAGGAGGCGGCTACACCTTC
size: once; J: TRBJ2-1; V: TRBV5-8; D: TRBD2; CDR3: CASSLEPGGYNEQFF; DNA: TGTGCCAGCAGCTTGGAGCCGGGAGGGTACAATGAGCAGTTCTTC
size: .; J: TRBJ1-1; V: TRBV19; D: .; CDR3: CASSEMDTNTEAFF; DNA: TGTGCCAGTAGTGAAATGGACACGAACACTGAAGCTTTCTTT
size: .; J: TRBJ2-3; V: TRBV5-1; D: .; CDR3: CASSFGGSRSDTQYF; DNA: TGCGCCAGCAGCTTTGGGGGCTCAAGGTCAGATACGCAGTATTTT
size: .; J: TRBJ2-3; V: TRBV5-1; D: TRBD2; CDR3: CASSTSGDSPDTQYF; DNA: TGCGCCAGCAGCACTAGCGGGGATAGCCCAGATACGCAGTATTTT